Below are 19 T cell receptor beta chains sequenced from a single sample in a study of cytomegalovirus exposure and HLA in healthy donors (dated by TCRdb to between 2016 and 2019). The library relied on the immunoSEQ multiplex PCR assay. TCRdb mirrors the immuneACCESS table, restricted to in-frame sequences. Some clones are absent from its copies; in checked studies, under half trace to an unresolved V gene, and the reason for the others is unknown. Across this sample there are 250,000 or so clones, with 90% seen only once. 0.35% to 0.4% of the sample goes to the ten largest clones. The sample was PBMCs. These receptors came from a woman aged 18-29 years in good health and CMV-seronegative.

This rearrangement joins TRBV6-6 to TRBJ2-7; 7 bases are a match to TRBD2. The CDR3 length is 15 residues. Germline V gene sequence: CDR1 MNHNY, CDR2 SVGAGI (reference sequence). With 4 bases clipped from V and 2 bases from J, the junction kept 8 bases outside the gene matches. Here the CDR3 reads CASSSLASGAYEQYF. The DNA for the CDR3 is TGTGCCAGCAGTTCTTTGGCTAGCGGAGCCTACGAGCAGTACTTC.

The chain couples TRBV5-1 to TRBJ2-5; 10 bases match TRBD1. This CDR3 has 15 amino acids. Trimming took 4 bases from V and 5 from J; bases not matched to a gene: 8. Germline CDR1 and CDR2: SGHRS and YFSETQ. The CDR3 DNA is TGCGCCAGCAGCACGGGGGACAGGGGCACGGAGACCCAGTACTTC. This encodes CASSTGDRGTETQYF.

This clone was seen once. The V and J genes are TRBV5-1 and TRBJ2-2; 11 nucleotides line up with TRBD1. J gave up 6 bases and V 3 bases, and 4 bases lay outside the gene matches. CDR3 size: 15 residues. The V gene's germline CDR1 is SGHRS and CDR2 YFSETQ. CDR3 amino acids: CASSWTGGAAGELFF. In DNA, the CDR3 is TGCGCCAGCAGCTGGACAGGGGGCGCCGCCGGGGAGCTGTTTTTT.

The CDR3: CASSSIPDRGSAEAFF. CDR3 nucleotides: TGCGCCAGCAGCTCGATCCCGGACAGGGGAAGTGCTGAAGCTTTCTTT. This chain joins TRBV5-1 and TRBJ1-1; the match to TRBD1 covers 9 bases. The V and J ends lost 3 bases and 6 bases, in that order; junction bases with no gene match: 12. Germline loops: CDR1 SGHRS, CDR2 YFSETQ. The CDR3 spans 16 residues. Looking up the rest from reference TRBV5-1 and TRBJ1-1 gives the full variable domain: KAGVTQTPRYLIKTRGQQVTLSCSPISGHRSVSWYQQTPGQGLQFLFEYFSETQRNKGNFPGRFSGRQFSNSRSEMNVSTLELGDSALYLCASSSIPDRGSAEAFFGQGTRLTVV.

The rearrangement joins TRBV9 to TRBJ2-5, with a weak D call TRBD1 (6 bases). Trimming shortened V by 0 bases and J by 4 bases, and 16 bases separated the two germline ends. The CDR3 extends over 16 amino acids. CDR1 and CDR2 (germline): SGDLS, YYNGEE. CDR3 nucleotides: TGTGCCAGCAGCGTAGAGGTAGGGGGACGTGGAGAGACCCAGTACTTC. It encodes CASSVEVGGRGETQYF.

Concerning this clone: The junction and the germline gene differ at one end; a read error may be behind it. The gene calls are TRBV29-1 and TRBJ2-3, with 10 bases lining up with TRBD1. Germline loops: CDR1 SQVTM, CDR2 ANQGSEA. CDR3 size: 14 residues. CDR3 residues: CSVRDRGSTGTQYF. CDR3 nucleotide sequence: TGCAGCGTCCGGGACAGGGGCTCCACAGGTACGCAGTATTTT.

A few counts support this clone. The genes are TRBV6-1 and TRBJ2-7; TRBD2 aligns across 11 bases. Germline V lookup: CDR1 MNHNS, CDR2 SASEGT. The length of the CDR3 is 14 residues. V gave up 6 bases and J gave up 2 bases; unmatched junction bases: 3. DNA of the CDR3: TGTGCCAGCAGGGATAGCGGGGGGGCCTACGAGCAGTACTTC. Protein: CASRDSGGAYEQYF.

This clone was counted a single time. The chain combines TRBV25-1 with TRBJ2-2; 10 bases align to TRBD2. Losses at the gene ends were 3 bases for V and 0 bases for J; bases not matched to a gene: 1. The CDR3 extends over 16 amino acids. CDR1 and CDR2 (germline): MGHDK, SYGVNS. The CDR3 DNA reads TGTGCCAGCAGTGACCTAGCGGGGGCGAACACCGGGGAGCTGTTTTTT. Its translation is CASSDLAGANTGELFF.

The rearrangement joins TRBV29-1 to TRBJ1-2; unclear D gene. Trimming shortened V by 4 bases and J by 8 bases, and 14 bases separated the two germline ends. Germline V gene data show CDR1 as SQVTM and CDR2 as ANQGSEA. The CDR3 contains 12 residues. CDR3 loop: CSVVAWASGYTF. The CDR3 DNA sequence: TGCAGCGTTGTCGCTTGGGCTTCGGGCTACACCTTC. Based on the CDR3 plus reference TRBV29-1 and TRBJ1-2, the full variable domain is SAVISQKPSRDICQRGTSLTIQCQVDSQVTMMFWYRQQPGQSLTLIATANQGSEATYESGFVIDKFPISRPNLTFSTLTVSNMSPEDSSIYLCSVVAWASGYTFGSGTRLTVV.

The rearrangement links TRBV6-1 to TRBJ2-1; D gene ambiguous. This CDR3 has 11 amino acids. Germline lookup yields CDR1 MNHNS and CDR2 SASEGT. With 1 base removed from V and 15 bases from J, the gap between germline ends came to 10 bases. CDR3 sequence (DNA): TGTGCCAGCAGTGAAGAGCCAGGCTTGTTCTTC. Its translation is CASSEEPGLFF.

The chain links TRBV30 to TRBJ2-7; D not certain. The V gene lost 0 bases and the J gene lost 6 bases, with 6 bases spanning the gap. Germline values: CDR1 GTSNPN, CDR2 SVGIG (reference sequence). This CDR3 has 11 residues. The DNA of the CDR3 is TGTGCCTGGAGTGTAATCGGCGAGCAGTACTTC. Protein product: CAWSVIGEQYF.

V and J are TRBV7-8 and TRBJ2-5, with 9 bases fitting TRBD2. The ends lost 1 base at V and 2 bases at J; junction bases unmatched: 5. This CDR3 has 16 residues. Germline loops: CDR1 SGHVS, CDR2 FQNEAQ. The CDR3 sequence: CASSLEAGGIQETQYF. The CDR3, as DNA: TGTGCCAGCAGCTTAGAAGCGGGGGGAATACAAGAGACCCAGTACTTC.

CDR3 nucleotides: TGTGCCAGCAGCCGCCGAATCATATCTCTAAATGAAAAACTGTTTTTT. This sequence encodes CASSRRIISLNEKLFF. The chain carries TRBV7-2 and TRBJ1-4; no firm D call. Per the germline V gene, CDR1 is SGHTA and CDR2 is FQGNSA. CDR3 length: 16 amino acids. The germline V and J ends were trimmed by 5 bases and 5 bases, with 18 bases remaining between them.

In DNA form, the CDR3 reads TGCGCCAGCAGCTTGGTTGGAGGGGCGTCCACAGATACGCAGTATTTT. Translation gives CASSLVGGASTDTQYF. This chain links TRBV5-1 with TRBJ2-3; D is perhaps TRBD2 (6 bases). Trimming cost V 0 bases and J 2 bases, with 13 bases left between them. This CDR3 spans 16 amino acids. CDR1 is SGHRS and CDR2 is YFSETQ in the germline V gene.

The chain joins TRBV10-1 to TRBJ1-1, with D perhaps matching TRBD1 (5 bases). Germline V gives CDR1 WNHNN, CDR2 SYGVQD (reference sequence). The CDR3 totals 13 residues. Deletions cut 3 bases from V and 5 bases from J, with 10 bases between. Written as DNA, the CDR3 is TGCGCCAGCAGTGATCCGGGGGAAACTGAAGCTTTCTTT. This sequence encodes CASSDPGETEAFF.

The chain uses TRBV28 and TRBJ2-2; 12 bases are shared with TRBD2. From germline, CDR1 is MDHEN and CDR2 SYDVKM. This CDR3 is built from 17 residues. V lost 5 bases and J lost 7; bases outside the gene matches: 11. CDR3 bases: TGTGCCAGCAGTCTCCATACTAGCGGGGGGCAGGGCGGGGAGCTGTTTTTT. Encoded protein: CASSLHTSGGQGGELFF. The variable domain in full, completed from reference TRBV28 and TRBJ2-2, reads DVKVTQSSRYLVKRTGEKVFLECVQDMDHENMFWYRQDPGLGLRLIYFSYDVKMKEKGDIPEGYSVSREKKERFSLILESASTNQTSMYLCASSLHTSGGQGGELFFGEGSRLTVL.

This chain connects TRBV18 to TRBJ2-2; D may be TRBD1 (6 bases). The germline V gene encodes CDR1 KGHSH and CDR2 LQKENI. V was clipped by 7 bases and J by 1 base, with 13 bases between them. The CDR3 loop spans 15 amino acids. CDR3 loop: CASFLGRGNTGELFF. CDR3 bases: TGTGCCAGCTTCCTTGGCAGGGGGAACACCGGGGAGCTGTTTTTT.

V usage is TRBV6-6 and J usage is TRBJ2-3; D ambiguous. V was cut by 6 bases and J by 6 bases, with 7 bases left in between. In germline, CDR1 is MNHNY, CDR2 SVGAGI (reference sequence). This CDR3 contains 11 residues. The CDR3 is CASREEDTQYF. The CDR3 coding sequence is TGTGCCAGCAGAGAAGAGGATACGCAGTATTTT.

This chain connects TRBV28 to TRBJ2-7; TRBD1 matches 9 bases. V was pared by 2 bases and J by 4 bases, with 3 bases of the junction left unmatched. The CDR3 has 14 residues. Germline V gene lookup returns CDR1 MDHEN and CDR2 SYDVKM. The CDR3 protein is CASSLPGTGYEQYF. CDR3 DNA: TGTGCCAGCAGTTTACCCGGGACAGGGTACGAGCAGTACTTC.